The 3 T cell receptor beta chains listed next were all sequenced from one sample in a study of tumor-infiltrating lymphocytes in localized non-small cell lung cancer. Data came from immunoSEQ multiplex PCR; TCRdb stores just in-frame clones and leaves some out. The sample carries approximately 15,000 clones, over 70% recorded once. The sequenced material came from lung tumor tissue. Receptor source: a human donor with non-small cell lung cancer.

The chain uses TRBV9 and TRBJ2-2; D is uncertain. With 2 bases removed from V and 7 bases from J, the gap between germline ends came to 9 bases. The CDR3 runs 13 residues. Germline V lookup: CDR1 SGDLS, CDR2 YYNGEE. Here the CDR3 DNA reads TGTGCCAGCAGCGTGCGGAGATTCGGGGAGCTGTTTTTT. It is translated as CASSVRRFGELFF.

The chain employs TRBV4-1 and TRBJ2-3, with a weak D call TRBD2 (6 bases). The CDR3 has 16 amino acids. Germline CDR1 is MGHRA and CDR2 is YSYEKL. V gave up 1 base and J gave up 3 bases, with 14 bases separating them. The CDR3 DNA reads as TGCGCCAGCAGCCAAGGAGGCTTACTAGCAACAGATACGCAGTATTTT. This codes for CASSQGGLLATDTQYF.

This clone was seen more than once but under ten times. The CDR3 nucleotides are TGTGCCAGCAGTGAATCCGGACTAGCGGGGGGGAGGACCCAGTACTTC. Its protein is CASSESGLAGGRTQYF. V and J are TRBV6-1 and TRBJ2-5, with 15 bases matching TRBD2. V lost 2 bases and J lost 7; bases outside the gene matches: 5. CDR3 length: 16 amino acids. Germline V gives CDR1 MNHNS, CDR2 SASEGT.